What follows is one TCR beta chain and its context. In the original analysis: Quantification of nucleated cells was approximated via reference gene primer amplification. The protocol was immunoSEQ multiplex PCR, while the TCRdb copy is restricted to in-frame clones and leaves out a portion. V and J calls and clone size are those listed in that table; D and trimming were worked out from the DNA. Altogether around 200,000 clones are present, 80% to 90% being singletons, with the ten largest covering 10%. This specimen comes from a study of blood T cell repertoires in COVID-19. Study-wide background: The samples span acute and convalescent COVID-19 from the United States, Italy and Spain. The cDNA or gDNA used as material had been derived from T cells, B-cell-depleted T cells, or PBMCs.

V lost 7 bases and J lost 5; bases outside the gene matches: 7. CDR1 is SGHTA and CDR2 is FQGNSA in the germline V gene. This CDR3 has 13 amino acids. The source of this sequence is a woman aged 80 or older with acute or convalescent COVID-19. The rearrangement links TRBV7-2 to TRBJ2-5, with TRBD2 matching over 7 bases. Source material: peripheral blood. The CDR3 bases are TGTGCCAGCACCCTACGGGGGGTGGAGACCCAGTACTTC. It yields the protein CASTLRGVETQYF.